This TCR beta chain was recorded in a study of T-cell memory formation after mild COVID-19. Whole-study context: TCR clusters were mostly donor specific. General study results and limits: Pre-infection memory carried some responding clones, suggesting that cross-reactive memory joined. Later expanders leaned toward CD4+, whereas clones contracting from day 15 to 85 were balanced CD4/CD8.

This clonotype was seen ten or more times. Its antigen is undetermined. V was clipped by 8 bases and J by 4 bases; unmatched bases: 11. Germline V gene data show CDR1 as SGHTA and CDR2 as FQGNSA. The CDR3 length is 15 residues. TCRdb reanalysed the 5' RACE reads using MiXCR and keeps one entry per CDR3 protein. Of roughly 47,000 distinct CDR3 sequences detected, under 7.5% appear once; the ten largest clones hold 1.4%. The sequence derives from a man younger than 35 who had mild COVID-19 (a few samples of this study predate the infection). Cell type and time point are not known. The genes are TRBV7-2 and TRBJ2-1; 7 nucleotides line up with TRBD2. Material for sequencing was PBMCs or a T cell subset sorted from them (not recorded which). Here the CDR3 reads CASQTVSGAYNEQFF. Written as DNA, the CDR3 is TGTGCCAGCCAAACCGTAAGCGGGGCATACAATGAGCAGTTCTTC.